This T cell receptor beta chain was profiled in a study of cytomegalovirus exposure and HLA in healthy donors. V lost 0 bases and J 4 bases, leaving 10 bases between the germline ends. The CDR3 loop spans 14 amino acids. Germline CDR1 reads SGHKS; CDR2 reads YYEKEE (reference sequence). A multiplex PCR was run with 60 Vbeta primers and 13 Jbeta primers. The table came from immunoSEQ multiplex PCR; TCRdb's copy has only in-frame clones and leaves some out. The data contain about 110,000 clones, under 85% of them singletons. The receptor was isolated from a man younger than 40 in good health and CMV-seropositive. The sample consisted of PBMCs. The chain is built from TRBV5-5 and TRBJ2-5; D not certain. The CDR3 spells CASSLGGNPETQYF. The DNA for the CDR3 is TGTGCCAGCAGCTTGGGAGGCAACCCAGAGACCCAGTACTTC. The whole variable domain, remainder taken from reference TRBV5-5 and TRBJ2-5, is DAGVTQSPTHLIKTRGQQVTLRCSPISGHKSVSWYQQVLGQGPQFIFQYYEKEERGRGNFPDRFSARQFPNYSSELNVNALLLGDSALYLCASSLGGNPETQYFGPGTRLLVL.